What follows are 30 T cell receptor beta chains derived from one specimen sequenced in a study of shared clonotypes between healthy human individuals. Measured with immunoSEQ multiplex PCR; TCRdb has only the in-frame clones, and not every one. The sample holds 2 million or so clones; over 85% are singletons and the top ten take about 1.1%. Naive CD8 cells were CD45RO-negative, positively selected for CCR7, excluding terminally differentiated effector memory CD45RA+ cells. The sample comprised naive CD8+ T cells sorted from blood. The origin of the receptors is a man aged 18-30 years in good health.

V usage is TRBV10-3 and J usage is TRBJ2-5, with 11 nucleotides matching TRBD1. Per the germline V gene, CDR1 is ENHRY and CDR2 is SYGVKD. CDR3 length equals 13 residues. J gave up 3 bases and V 6 bases, and 0 bases lay outside the gene matches. This chain's CDR3 is CAIRGQGEETQYF. The CDR3 nucleotides read TGTGCCATCAGGGGACAGGGGGAAGAGACCCAGTACTTC.

V usage is TRBV7-9 and J usage is TRBJ2-5, with 12 bases aligning to TRBD2. The germline V gene has CDR1 SEHNR and CDR2 FQNEAQ (reference sequence). CDR3 size: 15 residues. Trimming took 5 bases from V and 1 from J; bases not matched to a gene: 2. DNA of the CDR3: TGTGCCAGCAGCACGGGACTAGCGGGCCAAGAGACCCAGTACTTC. This encodes CASSTGLAGQETQYF.

The rearrangement links TRBV11-2 to TRBJ1-4, with D unclear. Germline assignment: CDR1 SGHAT and CDR2 FQNNGV. The length of the CDR3 is 16 residues. The germline V and J ends were trimmed by 0 bases and 6 bases, with 14 bases remaining between them. CDR3 nucleotide sequence: TGTGCCAGCAGCTTAGATGTGAGTGGAGGCTATGAAAAACTGTTTTTT. This encodes CASSLDVSGGYEKLFF.

The chain combines TRBV2 with TRBJ1-4; D remains unclear. The CDR3 runs to 14 residues. Germline V gives CDR1 SNHLY, CDR2 FYNNEI. V lost 3 bases to trimming and J lost 4 bases, with 9 bases between them. The CDR3 DNA sequence: TGTGCCAGCAGTGATGCAGGTTATAATGAAAAACTGTTTTTT. Amino acids: CASSDAGYNEKLFF.

The CDR3 DNA is TGTGCCAGTAGTAACGAGGGAGCCGAGCAGTACTTC. This gives the protein CASSNEGAEQYF. V is TRBV19 and J is TRBJ2-7; TRBD2 is a possible D gene (5 bases). V lost 4 bases and J lost 6, with 10 bases in between. From germline, CDR1 is LNHDA and CDR2 SQIVND (reference sequence). The CDR3 is 12 residues long. The entire variable domain, with the rest obtained from reference TRBV19 and TRBJ2-7, is as follows: DGGITQSPKYLFRKEGQNVTLSCEQNLNHDAMYWYRQDPGQGLRLIYYSQIVNDFQKGDIAEGYSVSREKKESFPLTVTSAQKNPTAFYLCASSNEGAEQYFGPGTRLTVT.

The V and J genes are TRBV25-1 and TRBJ2-5, with a possible D match to TRBD2 (5 bases). The CDR3 totals 15 residues. Germline assignment: CDR1 MGHDK and CDR2 SYGVNS. Between the trimmed V and J ends, which lost 1 base and 4 bases, there was a span of 13 bases. CDR3 nucleotide sequence: TGTGCCAGCAGTGAATCGTACGGGATTGGAGAGACCCAGTACTTC. Its protein is CASSESYGIGETQYF.

The chain carries TRBV4-1 and TRBJ2-1, with TRBD2 matching 9 bases. The CDR3 extends over 16 amino acids. CDR1 and CDR2 (germline): MGHRA, YSYEKL. V dropped 1 base and J dropped 3; count of bases not matched to a gene: 4. The CDR3 DNA is TGCGCCAGCAGCCAAGCGCCTAGCGGGGTCTACAATGAGCAGTTCTTC. Amino acid sequence: CASSQAPSGVYNEQFF.

CDR3 sequence reads: CASSEGPRQVEWDQPQHF. CDR3 DNA: TGTGCCAGCAGTGAAGGCCCACGACAGGTTGAATGGGATCAGCCCCAGCATTTT. This sequence joins TRBV2 and TRBJ1-5; perhaps TRBD1 as D (6 bases). V was trimmed by 1 base and J by 5 bases, leaving 21 bases between them. Germline CDR1 SNHLY, CDR2 FYNNEI. The CDR3 is 18 amino acids.

This chain uses TRBV7-9 with TRBJ2-7; 10 nucleotides match TRBD2. J gave up 2 bases and V 5 bases, and 15 bases lay outside the gene matches. The CDR3 has 18 residues. Germline V gene sequence: CDR1 SEHNR, CDR2 FQNEAQ (reference sequence). The CDR3, as DNA: TGTGCCAGCAGCCAGGGGTATCTAGCGGGGGCCTCCCCCTACGAGCAGTACTTC. The encoded protein is CASSQGYLAGASPYEQYF.

This clone was observed a handful of times. V gene TRBV30 combines with J gene TRBJ2-1, with D perhaps matching TRBD1 or TRBD2 (5 bases each). There are 12 residues in the CDR3. Trimming took 5 bases from V and 11 from J, leaving 16 bases between them. In germline, CDR1 is GTSNPN, CDR2 SVGIG (reference sequence). This CDR3 reads CAWGGDPGQQFF. In DNA form, the CDR3 reads TGTGCCTGGGGAGGCGATCCGGGACAGCAGTTCTTC.

This clone was observed a few times. The chain employs TRBV5-5 and TRBJ1-2, with TRBD1 identical over 7 bases. Per germline, CDR1 SGHKS and CDR2 YYEKEE (reference sequence). The CDR3 runs 13 residues. V was clipped by 4 bases and J by 6 bases; unmatched bases: 6. CDR3 in amino acids: CASSQDRSNGYTF. The DNA of the CDR3 is TGTGCCAGCAGCCAGGACAGGAGTAATGGCTACACCTTC. Using reference TRBV5-5 and TRBJ1-2 for the parts outside the CDR3, the full variable domain is DAGVTQSPTHLIKTRGQQVTLRCSPISGHKSVSWYQQVLGQGPQFIFQYYEKEERGRGNFPDRFSARQFPNYSSELNVNALLLGDSALYLCASSQDRSNGYTFGSGTRLTVV.

The chain is built from TRBV10-2 and TRBJ2-4, with D unresolved. This CDR3 comprises 13 residues. Germline V gives CDR1 WSHSY, CDR2 SAAADI. Trimming pared 8 bases from V and 7 bases from J, leaving 15 bases between. The CDR3 DNA sequence: TGCGCCAGCGGAGACGGTCTAGGGAACATTCAGTACTTC. Its protein is CASGDGLGNIQYF.

This chain joins TRBV9 and TRBJ1-2; 7 nucleotides line up with TRBD1. The V gene end was trimmed by 0 bases and the J gene end by 6 bases; junction bases not matched to a gene: 2. Germline values: CDR1 SGDLS, CDR2 YYNGEE. This CDR3 is built from 13 residues. The CDR3 is CASSVGRGNGYTF. CDR3 nucleotides: TGTGCCAGCAGCGTAGGCAGGGGGAATGGCTACACCTTC.

As to this clone: An end of the junction differs from the germline gene, which may be a read error. The chain links TRBV6-1 to TRBJ1-5; D is possibly TRBD1 (6 bases). The CDR3 length is 11 residues. Germline CDR1 is MNHNS and CDR2 is SASEGT. The CDR3 protein is CATFYPAGAVF. CDR3 in DNA: TGTGCCACCTTCTACCCCGCGGGGGCAGTATTT.

In this sample, this clone turned up a few times. The chain has TRBV4-1 and TRBJ1-3; D is perhaps TRBD1 (5 bases). The CDR3 totals 18 residues. In germline, CDR1 is MGHRA, CDR2 YSYEKL. V lost 0 bases and J lost 1, with 16 bases in between. CDR3 sequence (DNA): TGCGCCAGCAGCCAAGAAGGGGCCGGGGCCTTATCTGGAAACACCATATATTTT. Amino acid sequence: CASSQEGAGALSGNTIYF.

The V and J genes are TRBV5-4 and TRBJ1-2; D may be TRBD1 (6 bases). Trimming left V 1 base short and J 8 bases short, with 12 bases between. CDR3 length: 13 amino acids. Germline V gives CDR1 SGHNT, CDR2 YYREEE (reference sequence). CDR3 residues: CASSLMGGSGYTF. The CDR3, as DNA: TGTGCCAGCAGCTTGATGGGGGGCAGCGGCTACACCTTC.

The gene calls are TRBV9 and TRBJ2-2, with no clear D. Trimming left V 0 bases short and J 4 bases short, with 13 bases between. CDR1 and CDR2 (germline): SGDLS, YYNGEE. This CDR3 region has 16 residues. The CDR3: CASSVADWVGTGELFF. As DNA, the CDR3 is TGTGCCAGCAGCGTAGCGGATTGGGTGGGCACCGGGGAGCTGTTTTTT.

The gene calls are TRBV7-9 and TRBJ2-1; D remains ambiguous. The CDR3 contains 13 residues. Germline lookup yields CDR1 SEHNR and CDR2 FQNEAQ (reference sequence). V dropped 6 bases and J dropped 6 bases, with 12 bases sitting between them. As DNA, the CDR3 is TGTGCCAGCAGTAAAACAGCAGGCAATGAGCAGTTCTTC. As protein: CASSKTAGNEQFF.

This rearrangement joins TRBV7-2 to TRBJ2-7, with 10 positions matching TRBD2. With V trimmed by 6 bases and J by 3 bases, 2 bases remained unmatched. The CDR3 runs to 13 residues. Germline V gene data show CDR1 as SGHTA and CDR2 as FQGNSA. The CDR3 sequence: CASRLAGDYEQYF. The CDR3 DNA reads TGTGCCAGCAGGCTAGCGGGAGACTACGAGCAGTACTTC.

This clone was counted a single time. This same CDR3 is encoded by further DNA sequences in the sample. The CDR3 DNA reads TGTGCCAGCAGCTTGGGACAGATAAATGAGCAGTTCTTC. Translating it yields CASSLGQINEQFF. The V and J genes are TRBV5-6 and TRBJ2-1; possible D gene TRBD1, 5 bases. The CDR3 consists of 13 residues. Germline CDR1 SGHDT, CDR2 YYEEEE. Trimming took off 0 bases at V and 7 bases at J, with 8 bases between the two ends.

With regard to this clone: Other nucleotide sequences from this sample produce the same CDR3. The rearrangement joins TRBV28 to TRBJ2-7, with 9 bases aligning to TRBD1. J gave up 2 bases and V 5 bases, and 4 bases lay outside the gene matches. The germline V gene has CDR1 MDHEN and CDR2 SYDVKM. CDR3 length equals 14 residues. The CDR3 loop reads CASSATGGTYEQYF. The CDR3 coding sequence is TGTGCCAGCAGTGCGACAGGGGGGACCTACGAGCAGTACTTC.

V and J are TRBV4-1 and TRBJ1-5, with 9 bases that match TRBD1. The CDR3 totals 17 residues. From germline, CDR1 is MGHRA and CDR2 YSYEKL. V shed 0 bases and J 4 bases; nucleotides not matched to a gene: 7. The CDR3 DNA sequence: TGCGCCAGCAGCCAAGAGGCGGGGACAGGGTCAAATCAGCCCCAGCATTTT. As protein: CASSQEAGTGSNQPQHF.

This clone was seen once. V gene TRBV6-5 combines with J gene TRBJ2-7; TRBD1 matches 9 bases. The CDR3 spans 14 residues. From germline, CDR1 is MNHEY and CDR2 SVGAGI. The J segment lost 6 bases and the V segment lost 5 bases, leaving 8 bases of the junction unmatched. CDR3 amino acids: CASSPGQGPAEQYF. The CDR3 DNA follows: TGTGCCAGCAGTCCGGGACAGGGACCCGCCGAGCAGTACTTC.

The V gene is TRBV4-3, the J gene TRBJ2-1; 12 bases are shared with TRBD2. Trimming removed 5 bases from V and 5 bases from J; junction bases left unmatched: 10. Germline loops: CDR1 LGHNA, CDR2 YSLEER. The CDR3 has 17 residues. In nucleotides, the CDR3 is TGCGCCAGCAGCGATGTTCTAGCGGGAGGGCCCCACAATGAGCAGTTCTTC. Translated, it gives CASSDVLAGGPHNEQFF.

Details on this clone: This sample includes further DNA sequences coding for the same CDR3. The CDR3 protein is CASSLVGPKVNEQFF. CDR3 sequence (DNA): TGTGCCAGCAGCTTAGTAGGGCCAAAAGTAAATGAGCAGTTCTTC. J is TRBJ2-1 and V is TRBV7-9; D gene unclear. The CDR3 runs 15 residues. Germline V CDR1 and CDR2: SEHNR, FQNEAQ (reference sequence). V lost 1 base and J lost 7, with 14 bases in between.

CDR3 nucleotides: TGTGCCAGCAGCGAAGGACCGTTGAACACTGAAGCTTTCTTT. This codes for CASSEGPLNTEAFF. J is TRBJ1-1 and V is TRBV7-9; no reliable D call. The V end lost 5 bases, the J end lost 0 bases, and 10 bases lay between the germline ends. The CDR3 is made up of 14 amino acids. CDR1 and CDR2 (germline): SEHNR, FQNEAQ (reference sequence).

The rearrangement joins TRBV21-1 to TRBJ2-7; TRBD2 reflects the table's D call only, with no check against the DNA. TRBV21-1 is labeled a pseudogene. The CDR3 contains 19 residues. CDR3 sequence: CASSKFPRTSGRASHEQYF. CDR3 DNA sequence: TGTGCCAGCAGCAAATTCCCTAGGACTAGCGGGAGGGCCTCCCACGAGCAGTACTTC.

This clone was found once. The V gene is TRBV28, the J gene TRBJ1-5; tentative D call: TRBD1 (5 bases). The germline CDR1 and CDR2 sequences are MDHEN and SYDVKM. The CDR3 runs to 12 residues. Trimming took off 5 bases at V and 10 bases at J, with 12 bases between the two ends. CDR3 protein: CASSVTGSPQHF. As DNA, the CDR3 is TGTGCCAGCAGTGTTACAGGCTCCCCCCAGCATTTT. The full variable domain, with the rest looked up from reference TRBV28 and TRBJ1-5, is DVKVTQSSRYLVKRTGEKVFLECVQDMDHENMFWYRQDPGLGLRLIYFSYDVKMKEKGDIPEGYSVSREKKERFSLILESASTNQTSMYLCASSVTGSPQHFGDGTRLSIL.

The chain carries TRBV7-9 and TRBJ1-2; no firm D call. Between the trimmed V and J ends, which lost 7 bases and 3 bases, there was a span of 18 bases. Germline CDR1 reads SEHNR; CDR2 reads FQNEAQ (reference sequence). The CDR3 consists of 15 residues. The chain's CDR3 is CASTSSRSEYYGYTF. DNA of the CDR3: TGTGCCAGCACCTCTAGTAGGAGTGAGTACTATGGCTACACCTTC.

This clone has only one observation. The chain is built from TRBV27 and TRBJ2-7; possible D gene TRBD1, 6 bases. Trimming shortened V by 10 bases and J by 2 bases, and 27 bases separated the two germline ends. Germline values: CDR1 MNHEY, CDR2 SMNVEV (reference sequence). The length of the CDR3 is 17 residues. The CDR3 sequence is CATTVRLGQGSTYEQYF. Here the CDR3 DNA reads TGTGCCACCACTGTTCGCCTTGGTCAGGGGTCTACCTACGAGCAGTACTTC.